One and the same sample provided the 32 T cell receptor beta chains below, sequenced in a study of shared clonotypes between healthy human individuals. Libraries were prepared by immunoSEQ multiplex PCR; TCRdb keeps only in-frame clonotypes and omits some of them. The table includes 1,100,000 or so clones, about 84% detected once. Sequenced: memory CD4+ T cells from PBMCs. Documented subset: CD45RA-negative fraction. The receptors stem from a man aged 18 to 29 in good health. Some clones in this sample may be carry-over from other donors' samples.

The genes are TRBV29-1 and TRBJ2-5; a possible D gene is TRBD2 (5 bases). V gave up 6 bases and J gave up 1 base, with 15 bases separating them. Germline V lookup: CDR1 SQVTM, CDR2 ANQGSEA. This CDR3 has 14 residues. For the CDR3, the DNA is TGCAGCGTCTCTTATGGACTCGGCCAAGAGACCCAGTACTTC. It yields the protein CSVSYGLGQETQYF. Drawing the rest from reference TRBV29-1 and TRBJ2-5, the complete variable domain is SAVISQKPSRDICQRGTSLTIQCQVDSQVTMMFWYRQQPGQSLTLIATANQGSEATYESGFVIDKFPISRPNLTFSTLTVSNMSPEDSSIYLCSVSYGLGQETQYFGPGTRLLVL.

This clone was seen repeatedly, ten times or more. This chain connects TRBV27 to TRBJ2-5; D perhaps matches TRBD1 (6 bases). Trimming cost V 3 bases and J 0 bases, with 8 bases left between them. This CDR3 is built from 14 residues. Germline CDR1 and CDR2: MNHEY and SMNVEV (reference sequence). The CDR3 here is CASSFTGYQETQYF. DNA of the CDR3: TGTGCCAGCAGTTTTACAGGGTACCAAGAGACCCAGTACTTC.

The J gene is TRBJ2-7, the V gene TRBV9, with TRBD1 identical over 7 bases. Germline V gives CDR1 SGDLS, CDR2 YYNGEE. The CDR3 totals 14 residues. The J segment lost 2 bases and the V segment lost 2 bases, leaving 4 bases of the junction unmatched. The CDR3 here is CASSVTGVPYEQYF. As DNA, the CDR3 is TGTGCCAGCAGCGTCACAGGGGTTCCCTACGAGCAGTACTTC.

The V call is TRBV11-2, the J call TRBJ1-2; D is possibly TRBD1 (5 bases). Germline V gene data show CDR1 as SGHAT and CDR2 as FQNNGV. Trimming cost V 5 bases and J 5 bases, with 27 bases left between them. The CDR3 is made up of 18 amino acids. CDR3 amino acids: CASSPLVQGLGSPYGYTF. CDR3 DNA sequence: TGTGCCAGCAGCCCACTGGTGCAGGGCCTAGGGTCCCCGTATGGCTACACCTTC.

This clone was counted ten times or more. V gene TRBV7-2 combines with J gene TRBJ2-6; perhaps TRBD2 as D (6 bases). Germline V gives CDR1 SGHTA, CDR2 FQGNSA. Deletions cut 1 base from V and 2 bases from J, with 12 bases between. The CDR3 runs to 17 residues. CDR3 nucleotide sequence: TGTGCCAGCAGCTTAGGGGGCGGGACGGCTGGGGCCAACGTCCTGACTTTC. Translating it yields CASSLGGGTAGANVLTF.

This clone turned up a few times. The V and J genes are TRBV11-2 and TRBJ2-5; 8 bases are a match to TRBD1. Germline values: CDR1 SGHAT, CDR2 FQNNGV. The CDR3 totals 14 residues. J lost 5 bases, V lost 4 bases, and 6 bases had no gene match. CDR3 protein: CASSYNRGKETQYF. The CDR3 coding sequence is TGTGCCAGCAGCTATAACAGGGGGAAGGAGACCCAGTACTTC. Complete variable domain (other parts from reference TRBV11-2 and TRBJ2-5): EAGVAQSPRYKIIEKRQSVAFWCNPISGHATLYWYQQILGQGPKLLIQFQNNGVVDDSQLPKDRFSAERLKGVDSTLKIQPAKLEDSAVYLCASSYNRGKETQYFGPGTRLLVL.

The chain uses TRBV5-4 and TRBJ2-3; TRBD2 matches at 9 bases. The CDR3 length is 15 residues. The germline V gene encodes CDR1 SGHNT and CDR2 YYREEE (reference sequence). Trimming cost V 4 bases and J 6 bases; bases outside gene matches: 9. This CDR3 reads CASSGGAGGPDTQYF. The CDR3, as DNA: TGTGCCAGCAGCGGGGGAGCGGGAGGTCCGGATACGCAGTATTTT.

This clone was seen a handful of times. The rearrangement uses TRBV28 and TRBJ2-2; 7 nucleotides agree with TRBD1. Germline CDR1 MDHEN, CDR2 SYDVKM. The trim removed 3 bases at V and 4 bases at J, leaving 2 bases unmatched. The CDR3 has 14 amino acids. The CDR3 loop is CASSFRGSTGELFF. The CDR3 DNA reads as TGTGCCAGCAGTTTCAGGGGGTCCACCGGGGAGCTGTTTTTT. Based on the CDR3 plus reference TRBV28 and TRBJ2-2, the full variable domain is DVKVTQSSRYLVKRTGEKVFLECVQDMDHENMFWYRQDPGLGLRLIYFSYDVKMKEKGDIPEGYSVSREKKERFSLILESASTNQTSMYLCASSFRGSTGELFFGEGSRLTVL.

The chain uses TRBV7-3 and TRBJ2-1, with TRBD2 identical over 10 bases. V shed 1 base and J 9 bases; nucleotides not matched to a gene: 3. Germline V gene data show CDR1 as SGHTA and CDR2 as FQGTGA. The CDR3 consists of 14 residues. The DNA of the CDR3 is TGTGCCAGCAGCTTAAGCACTAGCGGGACTGAGCAGTTCTTC. It codes for CASSLSTSGTEQFF.

This clone was observed a few times. This CDR3 is also generated by other DNA sequences in the sample. The chain uses TRBV5-1 and TRBJ2-5; D possibly corresponds to TRBD2 (6 bases). The germline CDR1 and CDR2 sequences are SGHRS and YFSETQ. This CDR3 has 13 residues. Trimming removed 0 bases from V and 4 bases from J, with 7 bases in between. For the CDR3, the DNA is TGCGCCAGCAGCTTGGCCGGGGGAGAGACCCAGTACTTC. Its translation is CASSLAGGETQYF.

V is TRBV19 and J is TRBJ1-5; D call uncertain. CDR3 length equals 13 residues. CDR1 is LNHDA, CDR2 SQIVND, per germline (reference sequence). The germline V and J ends were trimmed by 7 bases and 3 bases, with 10 bases remaining between them. The CDR3 reads CASTREFNQPQHF. The CDR3 DNA reads as TGTGCCAGTACCCGGGAGTTCAATCAGCCCCAGCATTTT.

This chain joins TRBV18 and TRBJ2-5, with D hard to call. The CDR3 is 15 amino acids. The V gene's germline CDR1 is KGHSH and CDR2 LQKENI. Trimming removed 3 bases from V and 3 bases from J, with 14 bases in between. CDR3 sequence reads: CASSPPGSLKETQYF. CDR3 sequence (DNA): TGTGCCAGCTCACCCCCCGGGTCCCTGAAAGAGACCCAGTACTTC.

This chain joins TRBV14 and TRBJ1-1; 7 bases map to TRBD1. There are 17 residues in the CDR3. J lost 1 base, V lost 2 bases, and 10 bases had no gene match. Germline V gene lookup returns CDR1 SGHDN and CDR2 FVKESK. In DNA, the CDR3 is TGTGCCAGCAGCCAAAAGAGATCCAGGACAGGGAACACTGAAGCTTTCTTT. It specifies CASSQKRSRTGNTEAFF.

V and J are TRBV30 and TRBJ1-5, with 7 bases lining up with TRBD1. The CDR3 is 13 amino acids. CDR1 and CDR2 (germline): GTSNPN, SVGIG (reference sequence). V lost 1 base and J lost 4; bases outside the gene matches: 1. The CDR3 protein is CAWSGDRNQPQHF. CDR3 DNA: TGTGCCTGGAGTGGGGACAGAAATCAGCCCCAGCATTTT.

The chain has TRBV7-2 and TRBJ2-2; 8 bases are shared with TRBD2. CDR3 length equals 18 residues. Germline lookup yields CDR1 SGHTA and CDR2 FQGNSA. J gave up 0 bases and V 5 bases, and 11 bases lay outside the gene matches. The CDR3 sequence: CASSEPRGARTNTGELFF. CDR3 nucleotide sequence: TGTGCCAGCAGCGAACCGCGGGGGGCGCGGACGAACACCGGGGAGCTGTTTTTT.

This sequence joins TRBV6-5 and TRBJ2-1; D may be TRBD1 (6 bases). Germline V gene lookup returns CDR1 MNHEY and CDR2 SVGAGI. The CDR3 sequence is 13 residues long. V shed 6 bases and J shed 9 bases, with 15 bases lying between them. CDR3 sequence (DNA): TGTGCCAGCAGGGGGGCCCCCATCCTTGAGCAGTTCTTC. This encodes CASRGAPILEQFF.

V and J are TRBV5-4 and TRBJ2-3; possibly TRBD2 for D (7 bases). In germline, CDR1 is SGHNT, CDR2 YYREEE (reference sequence). The CDR3 is 16 residues long. V was pared by 3 bases and J by 5 bases, with 19 bases between. The CDR3 loop is CASSSLGGGEGDTQYF. In DNA form, the CDR3 reads TGTGCCAGCAGCTCCCTAGGGGGAGGGGAGGGAGATACGCAGTATTTT.

This sequence joins TRBV4-1 and TRBJ2-3, with 7 bases fitting TRBD2. The J segment lost 0 bases and the V segment lost 6 bases, leaving 3 bases of the junction unmatched. The CDR3 is 14 residues long. Germline V CDR1 and CDR2: MGHRA, YSYEKL. In DNA form, the CDR3 reads TGCGCCAGCAGACTAGCGCCTAGCACAGATACGCAGTATTTT. This codes for CASRLAPSTDTQYF.

In DNA, the CDR3 is TGTGCCAGCAGCTTAGGCCTCCGGGACGGCTCGGGCTACACCTTC. This translates into CASSLGLRDGSGYTF. The rearrangement uses TRBV5-6 and TRBJ1-2; D is perhaps TRBD1 (5 bases). The CDR3 is 15 residues long. Germline V gives CDR1 SGHDT, CDR2 YYEEEE. Trimming removed 2 bases at V and 8 bases at J, with 19 bases between. Filled out from reference TRBV5-6 and TRBJ1-2, the complete variable domain reads DAGVTQSPTHLIKTRGQQVTLRCSPKSGHDTVSWYQQALGQGPQFIFQYYEEEERQRGNFPDRFSGHQFPNYSSELNVNALLLGDSALYLCASSLGLRDGSGYTFGSGTRLTVV.

V usage is TRBV27 and J usage is TRBJ1-1, with a weak D call TRBD1 (5 bases). Deletions cut 6 bases from V and 0 bases from J, with 14 bases between. The CDR3 spans 15 residues. CDR1 MNHEY and CDR2 SMNVEV come from the germline V gene (reference sequence). The CDR3 DNA is TGTGCCAGCAGGGTGGAGGGACGGCTGAACACTGAAGCTTTCTTT. Protein sequence: CASRVEGRLNTEAFF.

The J gene is TRBJ1-3, the V gene TRBV30, with D unresolved. Germline CDR1 and CDR2: GTSNPN and SVGIG (reference sequence). Deletions cut 4 bases from V and 4 bases from J, with 5 bases between. The CDR3 has 11 residues. CDR3 amino acids: CAWTLGNTIYF. Written as DNA, the CDR3 is TGTGCCTGGACTCTCGGAAACACCATATATTTT.

The V call is TRBV18, the J call TRBJ1-3; no clear D. This CDR3 comprises 16 residues. CDR1 and CDR2 from the germline V gene are KGHSH and LQKENI. The V end was cut by 1 base, the J end by 0 bases, with 10 bases between. CDR3 region: CASSPLLPGSGNTIYF. The DNA for the CDR3 is TGTGCCAGCTCACCACTGTTACCGGGCTCTGGAAACACCATATATTTT.

This clone was seen a few times. CDR3 amino acids: CASSLAGSPGYEQFF. CDR3 sequence (DNA): TGCGCCAGCAGCTTGGCCGGGTCCCCGGGGTATGAGCAGTTCTTC. The V call is TRBV5-1, the J call TRBJ2-1, with TRBD2 as a possible D gene (5 bases). The CDR3 has 15 amino acids. V was clipped by 0 bases and J by 8 bases, with 15 bases between them. CDR1 SGHRS and CDR2 YFSETQ come from the germline V gene.

The chain uses TRBV6-5 and TRBJ2-3; tentative D call: TRBD1 (5 bases). Trimming stripped 6 bases from V and 3 bases from J, with 10 bases between. This CDR3 contains 13 residues. Germline V gene data show CDR1 as MNHEY and CDR2 as SVGAGI. CDR3 residues: CASRPAGTDTQYF. The CDR3 nucleotides read TGTGCCAGCAGACCGGCAGGGACAGATACGCAGTATTTT.

This clone was observed a handful of times. The chain joins TRBV11-2 to TRBJ1-3; unclear D gene. Trimming removed 2 bases from V and 0 bases from J, with 14 bases in between. This CDR3 is 17 amino acids long. The germline V gene has CDR1 SGHAT and CDR2 FQNNGV. The chain's CDR3 is CASSLFPASVSGNTIYF. The CDR3 nucleotides read TGTGCCAGCAGCTTATTCCCTGCGTCCGTCTCTGGAAACACCATATATTTT.

At least ten counts were recorded for this clone. Here the CDR3 reads CASSPPRGDNQPQHF. As DNA, the CDR3 is TGTGCCAGCAGTCCCCCCAGGGGCGACAATCAGCCCCAGCATTTT. The chain has TRBV28 and TRBJ1-5, with a tentative D call TRBD1 (6 bases). The CDR3 sequence is 15 residues long. V was trimmed by 5 bases and J by 3 bases, leaving 14 bases between them. Germline loops: CDR1 MDHEN, CDR2 SYDVKM.

This rearrangement joins TRBV28 to TRBJ2-7; maybe TRBD2 (6 bases). Deletions cut 9 bases from V and 4 bases from J, with 16 bases between. CDR1 is MDHEN, CDR2 SYDVKM, per germline. The CDR3 covers 13 residues. CDR3 loop: CASGGTAAYEQYF. For the CDR3, the DNA is TGTGCCAGTGGCGGGACTGCCGCGTACGAGCAGTACTTC.

The CDR3 nucleotides are TGTGCCATCAGTGGGGGACAGGGGAGTACTGAAGCTTTCTTT. This codes for CAISGGQGSTEAFF. The gene calls are TRBV10-3 and TRBJ1-1; 10 bases are a match to TRBD1. The V gene end was trimmed by 4 bases and the J gene end by 5 bases; junction bases not matched to a gene: 4. The CDR3 length is 14 residues. CDR1 ENHRY and CDR2 SYGVKD come from the germline V gene.

The rearrangement uses TRBV27 and TRBJ1-4, with D possibly being TRBD1 (5 bases). The CDR3 runs 17 residues. V was cut by 5 bases and J by 4 bases, with 20 bases left in between. Per the germline V gene, CDR1 is MNHEY and CDR2 is SMNVEV (reference sequence). The CDR3 protein is CASSRRARESGNEKLFF. In DNA form, the CDR3 reads TGTGCCAGCAGTCGACGCGCCAGGGAAAGTGGTAATGAAAAACTGTTTTTT.

V is TRBV5-4 and J is TRBJ2-2; 7 bases match TRBD2. The J segment lost 1 base and the V segment lost 2 bases, leaving 2 bases of the junction unmatched. The germline V gene encodes CDR1 SGHNT and CDR2 YYREEE (reference sequence). This CDR3 has 15 residues. The CDR3 nucleotides are TGTGCCAGCAGCTTTAAGCGGGAGAACACCGGGGAGCTGTTTTTT. Protein product: CASSFKRENTGELFF.

The chain's CDR3 is CASSLSWGASNEKLFF. Here the CDR3 DNA reads TGTGCCAGCAGCTTGAGTTGGGGGGCATCTAATGAAAAACTGTTTTTT. The chain links TRBV5-6 to TRBJ1-4, with a possible D match to TRBD1 (6 bases). The CDR3 runs to 16 residues. CDR1 SGHDT and CDR2 YYEEEE come from the germline V gene. V was cut by 1 base and J by 3 bases, with 13 bases left in between.

This clone was counted ten times or more. This chain links TRBV5-1 with TRBJ1-1, with no clear D. This CDR3 is built from 15 residues. Germline assignment: CDR1 SGHRS and CDR2 YFSETQ. Trimming removed 7 bases from V and 0 bases from J, with 16 bases in between. Here the CDR3 reads CASAWALDLNTEAFF. The CDR3 bases are TGCGCCAGCGCGTGGGCGTTGGACCTGAACACTGAAGCTTTCTTT.